Listed below are T cell receptor beta chains from one sample, sequenced in a study of T cells after yellow fever vaccination. TCRdb re-called the 5' RACE reads with MiXCR, one entry per CDR3 protein. In the table there are about 22,000 distinct CDR3 sequences, roughly 5% of which are singletons. Sequences were derived from PBMCs, either bulk or a sorted T-cell subset (CD4+, CD8+, memory, or dextramer-sorted; not recorded which), sampled more than 35 days after the first yellow fever vaccination. The source of these receptors is a man aged 18 to 30 who received the YFV17D yellow fever vaccine. Each CDR3 is given with its conserved first and last residue. A D gene is named only where the DNA matches it firmly. Only some rows state a clone size, as once, few, many or a class for expanded clones.

>TRBV19|NA|TRBJ2-5|NA
TGTGCCAGTAGTTCCGGGGACCAAGAGACCCAGTACTTC
CASSSGDQETQYF
>TRBV5-5|many|TRBJ2-4|NA
TGTGCCAGCAGCTTGGGTGTAGCCAAAAACATTCAGTACTTC
CASSLGVAKNIQYF
>TRBV15|many|TRBJ1-2|TRBD1
TGTGCCACCAGCAGCGGGGACAGTAGTCGACCCTATGGCTACACCTTC
CATSSGDSSRPYGYTF
>TRBV6-5|many|TRBJ2-4|NA
TGTGCCAGCAAGGGCGGACCACTAGCCAAAAACATTCAGTACTTC
CASKGGPLAKNIQYF
>TRBV28|many|TRBJ2-2|NA
TGTGCCAGCGCCAGGATCCGGGTGAACACCGGGGAGCTGTTTTTT
CASARIRVNTGELFF
>TRBV12-3/TRBV12-4|medium-sized|TRBJ2-2|NA
TGTGCCAGCAAAATTTACAGGTTTCAAGGGGTGCTATTCACCGGGGAGCTGTTTTTT
CASKIYRFQGVLFTGELFF
>TRBV12-3/TRBV12-4|medium-sized|TRBJ1-2|NA
TGTGCCAGCAGTCTTTCTGTAGGGGGGATTTCTGGCTACACCTTC
CASSLSVGGISGYTF
>TRBV5-1|many|TRBJ2-1|TRBD1
TGCGCCAGCAGCTGGGGGGACAGGGATTGGAATGAGCAGTTCTTC
CASSWGDRDWNEQFF
>TRBV20-1|many|TRBJ2-1|TRBD2
TGCAGTGCTAGATCTTGGCTAGCGGGGGGACATTACAATGAGCAGTTCTTC
CSARSWLAGGHYNEQFF
>TRBV5-4|many|TRBJ2-2|TRBD2
TGTGCCAGCAGCGGGCCGGGGGGCACCGGGGAGCTGTTTTTT
CASSGPGGTGELFF
>TRBV7-9|many|TRBJ2-7|NA
TGTGCCAGCAGCTCCGGGACACAGGAGCAGTACTTC
CASSSGTQEQYF
>TRBV5-1|many|TRBJ2-1|TRBD2
TGCGCCAGCAGCTTTGGGACTAGCTCTAATGAGCAGTTCTTC
CASSFGTSSNEQFF
>TRBV5-1|many|TRBJ2-3|TRBD2
TGCGCCAGCAGCTCATCGGGGGGGCAAGATACGCAGTATTTT
CASSSSGGQDTQYF
>TRBV7-8|many|TRBJ1-1|NA
TGTGCCAGCAGCTTAGTAGCAGGGAACACTGAAGCTTTCTTT
CASSLVAGNTEAFF
>TRBV7-2|many|TRBJ1-1|NA
TGTGCCAGCAGCTTAGGTAGTGTGAACACTGAAGCTTTCTTT
CASSLGSVNTEAFF
>TRBV7-2|many|TRBJ2-1|NA
TGTGCCAGCAGCTCCCTCGGGCGCCACAATGAGCAGTTCTTC
CASSSLGRHNEQFF
>TRBV7-3|many|TRBJ1-1|NA
TGTGCCAGCAGCTTAAGGGACACTGAAGCTTTCTTT
CASSLRDTEAFF
>TRBV5-1|many|TRBJ1-4|NA
TGCGCCAGCAGGTCACAGGGAGGTGAAAAACTGTTTTTT
CASRSQGGEKLFF
>TRBV6-2/TRBV6-3|medium-sized|TRBJ2-2|NA
TGTGCCAGCAGTTACTCGACCACCGGGGAGCTGTTTTTT
CASSYSTTGELFF
>TRBV29-1|many|TRBJ1-1|NA
TGCAGTTTCAGACAGGTCACAAACACTGAAGCTTTCTTT
CSFRQVTNTEAFF
>TRBV18|many|TRBJ1-6|NA
TGTGCCAGCTCACCGGACAATAATTCACCCCTCCACTTT
CASSPDNNSPLHF
>TRBV7-6|many|TRBJ2-1|NA
TGTGCCAGCAGCTTAGACCCTGGGGGCCTAAGTGAGCAGTTCTTC
CASSLDPGGLSEQFF
>TRBV7-6|many|TRBJ2-1|TRBD1
TGTGCCAGCAGCTCACCTCGGGGACAGGGAAATGAGCAGTTCTTC
CASSSPRGQGNEQFF
>TRBV19|many|TRBJ1-2|NA
TGTGCCAGTAGTCTCCAAATGCAGGGACACGGCTACACCTTC
CASSLQMQGHGYTF
>TRBV5-1|many|TRBJ2-2|NA
TGCGCCAGCAGCATCCAGGGACCGAACACCGGGGAGCTGTTTTTT
CASSIQGPNTGELFF